Here is one T cell receptor (beta chain) with its context. What it binds is not known. The data belong to a study of cytomegalovirus exposure and HLA in healthy donors. Study findings and constraints: Most TCR sequences proved rare, with some public TCRs found in many donors.

PCR amplification relied on 60 Vbeta primers (plus 13 Jbeta primers). Method: immunoSEQ multiplex PCR; TCRdb's copy keeps in-frame clones and lacks some. The sample contains some 170,000 clones, under 85% of which appear only once. Trimming stripped 6 bases from V and 7 bases from J, with 16 bases between. This CDR3 has 13 amino acids. Germline V lookup: CDR1 MNHEY, CDR2 SVGAGI. Sequencing was carried out using PBMCs. The chain couples TRBV6-5 to TRBJ2-7; D may be TRBD2 (6 bases). The clonotype was recovered from a male donor in good health and CMV-seronegative. The DNA for the CDR3 is TGTGCCAGCAGCGGAGGCCGGGGGAGGGAGCAGTACTTC. Translating it yields CASSGGRGREQYF.